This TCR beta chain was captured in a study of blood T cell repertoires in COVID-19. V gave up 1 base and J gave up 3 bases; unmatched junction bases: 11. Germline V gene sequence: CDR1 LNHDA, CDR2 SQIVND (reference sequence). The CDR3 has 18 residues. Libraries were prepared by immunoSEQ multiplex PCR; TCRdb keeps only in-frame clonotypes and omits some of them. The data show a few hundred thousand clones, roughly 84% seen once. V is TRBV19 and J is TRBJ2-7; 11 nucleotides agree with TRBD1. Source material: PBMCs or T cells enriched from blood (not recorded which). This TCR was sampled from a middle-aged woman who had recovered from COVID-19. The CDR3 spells CASSIALTDRGHFYEQYF. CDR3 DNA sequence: TGTGCCAGTAGTATAGCTCTGACGGACAGGGGGCACTTCTACGAGCAGTACTTC.